This entry is about one T cell receptor (beta chain). The antigen it binds to is not known. Base qualities are not at hand, and no much larger clone is one base apart. From cysteine to phenylalanine, the CDR3 is 15 amino acids long. The read is trimmed to its CDR3 DNA, 45 bases read in frame from base 1. The germline V gene sets CDR1 to MDHEN and CDR2 to SYDVKM. Between the V and J ends, shortened by 2 bases and 2 bases respectively, the junction contains 11 bases. The data were obtained in a study of Ad26.COV2.S vaccination and SARS-CoV-2 variants listed by TCRdb under 2021. Background for the entire study: Donors in the vaccine arm were drawn from COV1001, a phase I-IIa trial of Ad26.COV2.S in healthy adults that was multicentre, randomized, double-blind and placebo-controlled. Dosing of Ad26.COV2.S was intramuscular, at either 5x10^10 or 1x10^11 viral particles, delivered as one shot or as two shots spaced 56 days apart. TCRbeta repertoire sequencing was used to assess the specificity and breadth of SARS-CoV-2-reactive T cell receptors after Ad26.COV2.S vaccination. A total of roughly 30 samples were included in the TCR-sequenced set, comprising some 20 Ad26.COV2.S vaccine recipients, 5 placebo recipients and 8 SARS-CoV-2 convalescent individuals. Participants in the trial were split at random into five groups of five each, receiving low-dose or high-dose Ad26.COV2.S once or twice, or else placebo on both occasions. Investigators remained blinded to trial group allocation during experiments and outcome assessment.

The treatment or condition label, as the study defines it: around 19 received Ad26.COV2.S at low or high dose, single or two shots; 5 received placebo; per-sample allocation not given. Repertoires of vaccine and placebo recipients were sequenced from samples collected on day 63 after the first injection. In Cohort 1b, around 25 adults aged 18-55 years were enrolled at a single site in Boston, USA, between 29 July and 7 August 2020. Ad26.COV2.S was a replication-incompetent adenovirus type 26 vector expressing a prefusion-stabilized SARS-CoV-2 spike protein from the original Wuhan strain. TCRbeta CDR3 regions were sequenced with the immunoSEQ Assay. After extraction, genomic DNA underwent amplification by bias-controlled multiplex PCR, followed by high-throughput sequencing. The study's own analysis went as follows. To quantify the absolute abundance of each unique TCRbeta CDR3 region, sequences were collapsed and filtered. T cell fraction was estimated by normalizing TCRbeta template counts to usable DNA, with usable DNA measured through amplification of reference genes found in all nucleated cells. Repertoire TCRs were annotated as SARS-CoV-2-specific by exact matching of V gene, CDR3 amino acid sequence and J gene to a known reactive TCR set. The reference SARS-CoV-2 TCR set was derived from MIRA and filtered for enrichment in COVID-19-positive ImmuneCODE repertoires, a step that removed public or cross-reactive TCRs. Using the MIRA antigens, annotated TCRs were further analysed by specific ORF or by position within an ORF. Breadth was defined as annotated unique rearrangements over total unique productive rearrangements; depth was the summed frequency of those rearrangements. TCR breadth was compared between groups using two-sided Wilcoxon rank-sum tests. TCRdb retrieved this table from immuneACCESS and kept in-frame rearrangements only. Not all clones are present; in checked studies, unresolved V genes account for under half, and no reason is known for the remainder. V, J and clone size were drawn from that table, and D and trimming were deduced from the DNA. This sample has around 340,000 clones in its table, and 70% to 90% of those were observed once. About 10% of the sample belongs to the ten largest clones.

Broad study findings and their caveats: According to the authors, total T cell responses may have been underestimated by the TCR breadth and depth analyses. Substantial breadth of spike-specific CD8+ and CD4+ T cell responses was reported after vaccination. Spike-specific TCR breadth was higher in Ad26.COV2.S recipients than in placebo recipients (P = 0.0014). Non-spike TCR breadth was comparable between vaccine and placebo recipients, consistent with the vaccine containing only spike. The study was not powered to compare responses between vaccine doses or regimens.

This receptor was identified in a person aged 18-60 years who received the Ad26.COV2.S COVID-19 vaccine or a placebo. The sequencing used peripheral blood, collected in a trial of Ad26.COV2.S vaccine versus placebo. The rearrangement joined TRBV28 to TRBJ2-3; perhaps TRBD1 is the D gene, with 5 bases matching. DNA sequence: TGTGCCAGCAGTTTAAGGGCAGGGCACACAGATACGCAGTATTTT. Its translation reads: CASSLRAGHTDTQYF.